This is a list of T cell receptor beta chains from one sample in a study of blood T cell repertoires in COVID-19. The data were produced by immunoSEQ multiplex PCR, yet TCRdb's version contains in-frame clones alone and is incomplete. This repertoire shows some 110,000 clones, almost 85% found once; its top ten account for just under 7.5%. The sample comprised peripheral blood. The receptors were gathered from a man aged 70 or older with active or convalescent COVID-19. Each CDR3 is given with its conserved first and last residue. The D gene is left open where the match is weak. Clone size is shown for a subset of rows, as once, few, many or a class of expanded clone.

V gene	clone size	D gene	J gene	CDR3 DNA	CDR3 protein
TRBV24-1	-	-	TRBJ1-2	TGTGCCACCAGTGATTCGACAGAAGTAAACTATGGCTACACCTTC	CATSDSTEVNYGYTF
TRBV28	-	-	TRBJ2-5	TGTGCCAGCAGTTTACTTGGAGGGAGTGCGACCCTCCAAGAGACCCAGTACTTC	CASSLLGGSATLQETQYF
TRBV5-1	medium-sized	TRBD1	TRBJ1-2	TGCGCCAGCAGCCAAGAGGGACAGGGAACCTATGGCTACACCTTC	CASSQEGQGTYGYTF
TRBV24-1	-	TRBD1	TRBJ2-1	TGTGCCACCAGTGATTTATTGACAGGGGGTACCTCCTACAATGAGCAGTTCTTC	CATSDLLTGGTSYNEQFF
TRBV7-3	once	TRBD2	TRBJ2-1	TGTGCCAGCAGCCGAAATGGACTAGCGGGGGGGCAGTTCTTC	CASSRNGLAGGQFF
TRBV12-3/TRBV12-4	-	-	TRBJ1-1	TGTGCCAGCAGTCAGGGTTTGGACACTGAAGCTTTCTTT	CASSQGLDTEAFF
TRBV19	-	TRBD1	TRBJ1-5	TGTGCCAGTAGCAAAGACAGGGGAAGCAATCAGCCCCAGCATTTT	CASSKDRGSNQPQHF
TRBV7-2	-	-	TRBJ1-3	TGTGCCAGCAGCTTGGTGGAACTACTCGAGAGCTCTGGAAACACCATATATTTT	CASSLVELLESSGNTIYF
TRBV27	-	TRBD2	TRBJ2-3	TGTGCCAGCAGTTCGAAGGGGACTAGCGGCACAGATACGCAGTATTTT	CASSSKGTSGTDTQYF
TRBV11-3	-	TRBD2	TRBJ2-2	TGTGCCAGCAGCTCATCAGCGGGAGCGGTAAACACCGGGGAGCTGTTTTTT	CASSSSAGAVNTGELFF
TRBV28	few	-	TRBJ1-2	TGTGCCAGCAGTTTCATAACAGACTATGGCTACACCTTC	CASSFITDYGYTF
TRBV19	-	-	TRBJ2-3	TGTGCCAGTAGTATGGCCGCCTCTGGCACAGATACGCAGTATTTT	CASSMAASGTDTQYF
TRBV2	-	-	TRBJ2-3	TGTGCCAGAAGGGACTTTGGCACAGATACGCAGTATTTT	CARRDFGTDTQYF
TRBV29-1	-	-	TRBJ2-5	TGCAGCGTTGGCGGCCAAGAGACCCAGTACTTC	CSVGGQETQYF
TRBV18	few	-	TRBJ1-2	TGTGCCAGCTCCCCCGACAGAAACTATGGCTACACCTTC	CASSPDRNYGYTF
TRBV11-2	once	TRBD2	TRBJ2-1	TGTGCCAGCAGCTTAGCAAGGACTAGCACCTCCCCAAAGGAGTTCTTC	CASSLARTSTSPKEFF
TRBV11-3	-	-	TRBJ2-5	TGTGCCAGCAGCTTAGATGGAAGGCAGGGGAAGCTCAAAGAGACCCAGTACTTC	CASSLDGRQGKLKETQYF
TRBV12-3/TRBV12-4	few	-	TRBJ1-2	TGTGCCAGCAGTTTGGGGTCAGGGAATGGCTACACCTTC	CASSLGSGNGYTF
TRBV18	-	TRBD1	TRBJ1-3	TGTGCCAGCTCACCCTCCCCGGGACAGGCGGCTGGAAACACCATATATTTT	CASSPSPGQAAGNTIYF
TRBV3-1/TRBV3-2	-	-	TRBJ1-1	TGTGCCAGCAGCCATATTGGACACAACACTGAAGCTTTCTTT	CASSHIGHNTEAFF
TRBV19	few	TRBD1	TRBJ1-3	TGTGCCAGTAAACCGACAGGGACTGGAAACACCATATATTTT	CASKPTGTGNTIYF
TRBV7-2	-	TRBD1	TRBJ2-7	TGTGCCAGCAGCTTGACAGGGTTGGTTAGCTACGAGCAGTACTTC	CASSLTGLVSYEQYF
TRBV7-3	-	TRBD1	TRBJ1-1	TGTGCCAGCAGCTTAAGGCGGACAGGGAACACTGAAGCTTTCTTT	CASSLRRTGNTEAFF
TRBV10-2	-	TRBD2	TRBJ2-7	TGCGCCAGCAGTCTTAGCGGGAGTTGGTACGAGCAGTACTTC	CASSLSGSWYEQYF
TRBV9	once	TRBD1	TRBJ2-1	TGTGCCAGCAGCGGGGGACAGGGTATGTCCAATGAGCAGTTCTTC	CASSGGQGMSNEQFF
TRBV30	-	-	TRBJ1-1	TGTGCCTGGAGTCGCAAGTGGGGGGGCACTGAAGCTTTCTTT	CAWSRKWGGTEAFF
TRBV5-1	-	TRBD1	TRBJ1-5	TGCGCCAGCAGCTTGACTGGGACAGACAATCAGCCCCAGCATTTT	CASSLTGTDNQPQHF
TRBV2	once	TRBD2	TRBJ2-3	TGTGCCAGCAGTGCTAGCGGGGGAGGGCCTAGCACAGATACGCAGTATTTT	CASSASGGGPSTDTQYF
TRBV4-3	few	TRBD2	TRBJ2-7	TGCGCCAGCAGCCAAGCGACTAGCGGGGGCCTGGCGAGCACCTACGAGCAGTACTTC	CASSQATSGGLASTYEQYF
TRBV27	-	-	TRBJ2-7	TGTGCCAGCAGTTTCAGGGGTTCCTACGAGCAGTACTTC	CASSFRGSYEQYF
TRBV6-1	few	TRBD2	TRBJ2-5	TGTGCCAGCAGTGGACGACTTAGCGGGGATGGCAAAGAGACCCAGTACTTC	CASSGRLSGDGKETQYF
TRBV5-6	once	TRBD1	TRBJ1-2	TGTGCCAGCAGCCCAGGAGGTGGACAGGGGGGCTACACCTTC	CASSPGGGQGGYTF
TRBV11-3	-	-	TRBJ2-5	TGTGCCAGCAGCGCCCAGGGGTTTCGGTCCTTCAGTGAGACCCAGTACTTC	CASSAQGFRSFSETQYF
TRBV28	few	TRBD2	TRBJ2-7	TGTGCCATCGGGGGGGGGTCCTACGAGCAGTACTTC	CAIGGGSYEQYF
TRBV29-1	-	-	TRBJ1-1	TGCAGCGTTGAAGCCTCAGGTCCGAACACTGAAGCTTTCTTT	CSVEASGPNTEAFF
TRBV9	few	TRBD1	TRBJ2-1	TGTGCCAGCAGCGCACAGGGGAGCTCCTACAATGAGCAGTTCTTC	CASSAQGSSYNEQFF
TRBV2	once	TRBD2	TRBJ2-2	TGTGCCAGCAGAGGACTAGCGATGAACACCGGGGAGCTGTTTTTT	CASRGLAMNTGELFF
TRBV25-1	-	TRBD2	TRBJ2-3	TGTGCCAGCACAGCGGGGCATACGCAGTATTTT	CASTAGHTQYF
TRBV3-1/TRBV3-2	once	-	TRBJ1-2	TGTGCCAGCAGCCGCAGGGGAGCTAACTATGGCTACACCTTC	CASSRRGANYGYTF
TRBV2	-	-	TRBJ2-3	TGTGCCAGCAGTGAAGGTGTAGGGGGTACGCAGTATTTT	CASSEGVGGTQYF
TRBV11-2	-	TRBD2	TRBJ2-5	TGTGCCAGCAGCTGGACGGGACTAGCGGGAGGTGGAGAGACCCAGTACTTC	CASSWTGLAGGGETQYF
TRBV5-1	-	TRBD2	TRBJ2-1	TGCGCCAGCAGCAGGACTAGCGGGTCTTACAATGAGCAGTTCTTC	CASSRTSGSYNEQFF